Detailed here is one TCR beta chain. Its matching antigen is unknown. The data derive from a study of shared clonotypes between healthy human individuals. Findings and limits, study-wide: It was observed that approximately 5% of naive CD4 clonotypes were shared across several donors. Memory subsets generally showed lower estimated richness than naive subsets. An expected dependence of interdonor clonotype sharing on sequencing depth was noted.

V shed 8 bases and J shed 8 bases, with 25 bases lying between them. This CDR3 has 16 residues. CDR1 and CDR2 (germline): SGDLS, YYNGEE. Produced via immunoSEQ multiplex PCR; TCRdb's table is partial and in-frame only. The sample includes under 650,000 clones, roughly 95% of them seen just once. The receptor was isolated from a woman in her twenties or thirties in good health. Material for sequencing was naive CD4+ T cells sorted from blood. Regarding subset: CD45RA+ positively selected. The chain is built from TRBV9 and TRBJ1-4, with a tentative D call TRBD1 (6 bases). DNA for the CDR3: TGTGCCAGAGAAAACTCTGGGGGCGGCCGAGGGGAAAAACTGTTTTTT. Amino acids: CARENSGGGRGEKLFF.